This T cell receptor (beta chain) originates from a study of Graves' ophthalmopathy and Graves' hyperthyroidism. V gave up 7 bases and J gave up 0 bases; unmatched junction bases: 6. The CDR3 has 14 residues. The germline CDR1 and CDR2 sequences are SGDLS and YYNGEE. This clonotype was observed many times. TCR beta CDR3 amplification used RNA transcripts. The first round was an RT-PCR with HTBI primers, and the second round was a multiplex PCR. TCRdb redid the calling of the multiplex PCR reads with MiXCR, one entry per CDR3 protein. This table holds approximately 540,000 distinct CDR3 sequences, just under 40% found once.

The sequence was collected from an adult man with Graves' hyperthyroidism. Specimen: peripheral blood or thyroid tissue (not recorded which). The gene calls are TRBV9 and TRBJ2-7; 8 bases fit TRBD2. The CDR3 here is CASGSGGPSYEQYF. CDR3 nucleotide sequence: TGTGCCAGCGGAAGCGGGGGACCCTCCTACGAGCAGTACTTC.